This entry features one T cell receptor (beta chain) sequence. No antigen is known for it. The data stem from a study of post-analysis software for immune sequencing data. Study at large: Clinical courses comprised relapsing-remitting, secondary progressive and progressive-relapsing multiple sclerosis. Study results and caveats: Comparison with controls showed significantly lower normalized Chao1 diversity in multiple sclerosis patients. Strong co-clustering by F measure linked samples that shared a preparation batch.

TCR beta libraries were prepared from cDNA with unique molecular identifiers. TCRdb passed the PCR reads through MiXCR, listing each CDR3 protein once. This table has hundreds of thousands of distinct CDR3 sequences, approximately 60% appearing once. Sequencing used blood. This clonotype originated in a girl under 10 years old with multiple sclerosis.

CDR3 loop: CSVGGPRSYNEQFF. CDR3 nucleotides: TGCAGCGTTGGAGGGCCCCGGTCCTACAATGAGCAGTTCTTC. The chain couples TRBV29-1 to TRBJ2-1, with D possibly TRBD2 on 5 matching bases. V shed 4 bases and J shed 1 base, with 11 bases lying between them. Germline V lookup: CDR1 SQVTM, CDR2 ANQGSEA. The CDR3 covers 14 residues.